This T cell receptor beta chain was profiled in a study of blood T cell repertoires in COVID-19. Participants came from some 23 US areas, aged roughly 18 to 89 years. Assignments of participants to cohorts depended upon their own reported clinical history. Per germline, CDR1 GTSNPN and CDR2 SVGIG (reference sequence). The V and J ends lost 4 bases and 8 bases respectively, with 17 bases between them. The CDR3 covers 14 residues. Study processing details: The authors estimated nucleated cell counts from reference gene primer amplification. The assay was immunoSEQ multiplex PCR, and TCRdb's table has in-frame clones only and misses some. V and J calls and clone size are given by that table; D and trimming were obtained from the DNA. Seen here are some 200,000 clones, approximately 87% observed once, and the top ten hold about 3.1%.

Sequencing was done on a sample of PBMCs or T cells enriched from blood (not recorded which). The gene calls are TRBV30 and TRBJ1-4; D uncertain. The receptor was isolated from a woman aged 45-59 years in a cohort exposed to, infected with or recovered from COVID-19 (not recorded which). The CDR3 DNA reads as TGTGCCTGGACCGGTGGAGGGTTTAGGGAAAAACTGTTTTTT. This sequence encodes CAWTGGGFREKLFF.